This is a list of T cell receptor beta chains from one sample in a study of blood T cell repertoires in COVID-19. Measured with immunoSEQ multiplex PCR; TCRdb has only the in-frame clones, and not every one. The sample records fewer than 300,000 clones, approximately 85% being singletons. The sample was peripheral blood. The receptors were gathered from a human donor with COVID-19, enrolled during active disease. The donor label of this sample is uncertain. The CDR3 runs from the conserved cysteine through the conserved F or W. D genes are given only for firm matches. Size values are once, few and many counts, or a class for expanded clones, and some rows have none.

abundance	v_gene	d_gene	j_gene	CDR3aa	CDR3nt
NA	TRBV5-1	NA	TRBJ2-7	CASSLGLGEDYEQYF	TGCGCCAGCAGCTTGGGGCTTGGGGAGGACTACGAGCAGTACTTC
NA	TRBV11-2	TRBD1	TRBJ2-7	CASKLGQGAYEQYF	TGTGCCAGCAAATTGGGACAGGGAGCCTACGAGCAGTACTTC
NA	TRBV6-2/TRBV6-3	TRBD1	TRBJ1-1	CASSYWSSRGHTEAFF	TGTGCCAGCAGTTACTGGTCTTCCAGGGGGCACACTGAAGCTTTCTTT
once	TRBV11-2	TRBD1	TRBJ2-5	CASSLGGRGWDETQYF	TGTGCCAGCAGCTTAGGGGGCAGGGGGTGGGATGAGACCCAGTACTTC
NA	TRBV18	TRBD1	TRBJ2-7	CASSPRQGPSYEQYF	TGTGCCAGCTCACCAAGACAGGGGCCGTCCTACGAGCAGTACTTC
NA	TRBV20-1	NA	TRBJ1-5	CSASPLGNQPQHF	TGCAGTGCTAGTCCTCTTGGCAATCAGCCCCAGCATTTT
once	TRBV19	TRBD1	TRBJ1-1	CASSITGGTEAFF	TGTGCCAGTAGTATAACAGGGGGCACTGAAGCTTTCTTT
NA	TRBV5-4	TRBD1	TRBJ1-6	CASSSKGALDSPLHF	TGTGCCAGCAGCTCAAAGGGGGCTCTTGATTCACCCCTCCACTTT
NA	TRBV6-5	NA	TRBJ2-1	CASSYSTGEQFF	TGTGCCAGCAGTTACTCGACGGGTGAGCAGTTCTTC
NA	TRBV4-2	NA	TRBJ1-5	CASSQDWLRRSNQPQHF	TGTGCCAGCAGCCAAGATTGGCTTCGCCGCTCCAATCAGCCCCAGCATTTT
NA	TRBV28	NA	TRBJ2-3	CASSYRGSTDTQYF	TGTGCCAGCAGTTATCGGGGGAGCACAGATACGCAGTATTTT
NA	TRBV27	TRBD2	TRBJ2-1	CASSPWEGGGEQFF	TGTGCCAGCAGTCCGTGGGAGGGCGGGGGTGAGCAGTTCTTC
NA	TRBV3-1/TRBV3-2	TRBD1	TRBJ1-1	CASSPVPGQGMNTEAFF	TGTGCCAGCAGCCCCGTCCCGGGACAGGGGATGAACACTGAAGCTTTCTTT
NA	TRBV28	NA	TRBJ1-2	CASRGGREETIYGYTF	TGTGCCAGCCGCGGTGGCAGGGAGGAGACGATCTATGGCTACACCTTC
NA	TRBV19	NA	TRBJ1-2	CASSTTYGYTF	TGTGCCAGTAGTACGACTTATGGCTACACCTTC
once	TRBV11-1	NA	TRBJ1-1	CASSHGLSGPEAFF	TGTGCCAGCAGCCACGGACTTTCCGGACCTGAAGCTTTCTTT
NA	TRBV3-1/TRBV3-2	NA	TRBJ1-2	CASSQGQPLGYTF	TGTGCCAGCAGCCAAGGACAGCCACTTGGCTACACCTTC
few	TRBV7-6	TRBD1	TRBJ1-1	CASSLQWRGSGTGVFEAFF	TGTGCCAGCAGCTTACAGTGGCGGGGCTCCGGGACAGGGGTCTTTGAAGCTTTCTTT
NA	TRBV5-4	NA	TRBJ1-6	CASSLETGSSPLHF	TGTGCCAGCAGCTTGGAAACAGGGAGTTCACCCCTCCACTTT
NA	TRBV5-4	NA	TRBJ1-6	CASSFSRIMVDSPLHF	TGTGCCAGCAGCTTTTCCAGGATCATGGTCGATTCACCCCTCCACTTT
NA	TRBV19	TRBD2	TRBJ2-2	CASTLTGGANTGELFF	TGTGCCAGTACCTTAACGGGAGGCGCGAACACCGGGGAGCTGTTTTTT
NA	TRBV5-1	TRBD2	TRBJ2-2	CASSSGLAGDPTGELFF	TGCGCCAGCAGCTCGGGACTAGCGGGAGATCCGACCGGGGAGCTGTTTTTT
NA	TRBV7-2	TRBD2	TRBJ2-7	CASSPRGLADTYEQYF	TGTGCCAGCAGCCCCAGGGGACTAGCCGATACCTACGAGCAGTACTTC
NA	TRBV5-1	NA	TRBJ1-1	CASSIGTNTEAFF	TGCGCCAGCAGCATCGGGACAAACACTGAAGCTTTCTTT
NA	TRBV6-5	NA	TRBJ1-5	CASRPLSGNQPQHF	TGTGCCAGCAGGCCGTTGAGTGGCAATCAGCCCCAGCATTTT
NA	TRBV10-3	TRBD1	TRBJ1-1	CAISEPGQGRTEAFF	TGTGCCATCAGTGAGCCCGGACAGGGGCGCACTGAAGCTTTCTTT
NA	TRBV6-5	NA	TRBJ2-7	CAATGLLYEQYF	TGTGCCGCTACGGGACTCCTCTACGAGCAGTACTTC
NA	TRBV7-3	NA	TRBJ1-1	CASSLYGVSNTEAFF	TGTGCCAGCAGCTTATACGGGGTATCAAACACTGAAGCTTTCTTT
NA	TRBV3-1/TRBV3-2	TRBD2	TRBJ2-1	CASSHGTRRSSYNEQFF	TGTGCCAGCAGCCATGGGACTAGGCGAAGCTCCTACAATGAGCAGTTCTTC
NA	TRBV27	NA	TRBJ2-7	CASSTTKGGAVYEQYF	TGTGCCAGCAGTACCACAAAGGGGGGGGCGGTCTACGAGCAGTACTTC
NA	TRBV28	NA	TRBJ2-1	CASRYYNEQFF	TGTGCCAGCAGGTATTACAATGAGCAGTTCTTC
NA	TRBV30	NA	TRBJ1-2	CAWSVQGLGYTF	TGTGCCTGGAGTGTACAGGGTCTTGGCTACACCTTC
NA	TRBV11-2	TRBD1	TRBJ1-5	CASSSGTGEAQPQHF	TGTGCCAGCAGCTCCGGGACAGGGGAGGCTCAGCCCCAGCATTTT
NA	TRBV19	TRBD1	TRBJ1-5	CASSTGQLNQPQHF	TGTGCCAGTAGTACGGGACAGCTAAATCAGCCCCAGCATTTT
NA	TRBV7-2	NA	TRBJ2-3	CASSLGAGGGTDTQYF	TGTGCCAGCAGCTTAGGTGCGGGTGGAGGTACAGATACGCAGTATTTT
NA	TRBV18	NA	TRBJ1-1	CASSPQVQPNTEAFF	TGTGCCAGCTCACCTCAGGTACAGCCGAACACTGAAGCTTTCTTT
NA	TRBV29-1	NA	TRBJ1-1	CSVEDTAGANTEAFF	TGCAGCGTTGAAGATACGGCAGGGGCGAACACTGAAGCTTTCTTT
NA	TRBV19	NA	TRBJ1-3	CASSQPSGTSSGNTIYF	TGTGCCAGTAGCCAACCATCCGGGACTTCCTCTGGAAACACCATATATTTT
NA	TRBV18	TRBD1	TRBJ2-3	CASSPSGQGKTDTQYF	TGTGCCAGCTCACCCTCGGGACAGGGGAAAACAGATACGCAGTATTTT
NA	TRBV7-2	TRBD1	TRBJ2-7	CASSLVSGTAYEQYF	TGTGCCAGCAGCTTAGTGTCTGGGACAGCCTACGAGCAGTACTTC
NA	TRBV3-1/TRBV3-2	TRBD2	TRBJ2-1	CASSQNRAGYEQFF	TGTGCCAGCAGCCAAAACAGAGCGGGATATGAGCAGTTCTTC
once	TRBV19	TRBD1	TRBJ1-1	CASTTTGTMNTEAFF	TGTGCCAGTACTACGACAGGGACAATGAACACTGAAGCTTTCTTT
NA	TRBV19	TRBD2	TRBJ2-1	CASSTGTSGRLIF	TGTGCCAGTAGTACCGGGACTAGCGGGAGGCTGATCTTC
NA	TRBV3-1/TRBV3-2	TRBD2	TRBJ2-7	CASSQLSVIRRELREQYF	TGTGCCAGCAGCCAGCTATCTGTGATTCGGCGGGAGCTCCGCGAGCAGTACTTC
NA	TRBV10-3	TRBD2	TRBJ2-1	CAISESLAGGSEQFF	TGTGCCATCAGTGAGTCTCTAGCGGGGGGGAGTGAGCAGTTCTTC
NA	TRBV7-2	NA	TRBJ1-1	CASSFLQGGTEAFF	TGTGCCAGCAGCTTTTTACAGGGTGGCACTGAAGCTTTCTTT
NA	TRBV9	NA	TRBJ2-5	CASSVGAGKETQYF	TGTGCCAGCAGCGTAGGCGCAGGGAAAGAGACCCAGTACTTC
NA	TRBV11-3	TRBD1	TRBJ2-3	CASSPGQTTDTQYF	TGTGCCAGCAGCCCGGGACAGACCACAGATACGCAGTATTTT
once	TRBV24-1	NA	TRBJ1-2	CATSRGDYGYTF	TGTGCCACCAGTAGGGGCGACTATGGCTACACCTTC